This TCR beta chain was recovered during a study of T cell repertoires in cytomegalovirus infection. Study context: The authors relied on CMV epitopes, both recently identified HLA-C-restricted and well-studied HLA-B-restricted. It was the public TCR beta signatures that indicated both CMV infection and matching HLA type. Study observations and caveats: HLA-C-restricted CMV-specific TCR beta clonotypes prevailed in the ex vivo response.

CDR1 is SNHLY, CDR2 FYNNEI, per germline. Trimming took off 4 bases at V and 1 base at J, with 6 bases between the two ends. This CDR3 is built from 13 residues. TCRdb itself ran the reads through MiXCR, one entry per CDR3 protein. The sample comprises some 500,000 distinct CDR3 sequences, 25% to 35% of which are singletons, and roughly a sixth rests with the top ten. About this clonotype: What it binds is unknown.

The sequences come from cultured PBMCs, collected from culture after CMV antigen stimulation. The TCR sequence derives from a human donor in good health (CMV status not recorded). Some clones in this sample may be carry-over from other donors' samples. The chain has TRBV2 and TRBJ2-3; no reliable D call. CDR3 region: CASSVVGTDTQYF. The DNA for the CDR3 is TGTGCCAGCAGTGTGGTAGGCACAGATACGCAGTATTTT.